This passage covers 18 T cell receptor beta chains from one sample sequenced in a study of shared clonotypes between healthy human individuals. TCRdb's table, derived via immunoSEQ multiplex PCR, lists solely in-frame clones and lacks some. The sample includes 950,000 to 1,100,000 clones, about 75% of them seen just once. The sample consisted of memory CD4+ T cells sorted from blood. Subset indicated: CD45RA-negative fraction. The source of these receptors is a man between 18 and 35 years old in good health.

The V and J genes are TRBV10-1 and TRBJ2-7; D gene unclear. This CDR3 region has 15 residues. Germline CDR1 is WNHNN and CDR2 is SYGVQD (reference sequence). With 0 bases removed from V and 0 bases from J, the gap between germline ends came to 9 bases. The DNA of the CDR3 is TGCGCCAGCAGTGAGTCCACAGTAGGCTCCTACGAGCAGTACTTC. The encoded protein is CASSESTVGSYEQYF.

The chain combines TRBV7-2 with TRBJ2-1; D not resolved. The length of the CDR3 is 13 residues. The V and J ends lost 1 base and 9 bases respectively, with 10 bases between them. Germline-derived CDR1 and CDR2 are SGHTA and FQGNSA. CDR3 sequence reads: CASSLEGSSEQFF. CDR3 in DNA: TGTGCCAGCAGCTTAGAAGGGTCGTCTGAGCAGTTCTTC.

The CDR3: CASSLDPEVTDTQYF. For the CDR3, the DNA is TGCGCCAGCAGCTTGGATCCGGAGGTCACAGATACGCAGTATTTT. The genes are TRBV5-1 and TRBJ2-3, with D tentatively TRBD2 (5 bases). Germline V lookup: CDR1 SGHRS, CDR2 YFSETQ. This CDR3 is 15 amino acids long. V gave up 0 bases and J gave up 2 bases, with 10 bases separating them.

This chain connects TRBV14 to TRBJ1-1; D ambiguous. The CDR3 consists of 13 residues. The germline CDR1 and CDR2 sequences are SGHDN and FVKESK. The V end lost 2 bases, the J end lost 8 bases, and 12 bases lay between the germline ends. In DNA, the CDR3 is TGTGCCAGCAGCCAACACAGCGTGAGAGAAGCTTTCTTT. Translation gives CASSQHSVREAFF.

The V gene is TRBV5-5, the J gene TRBJ2-2; D unresolved. Germline lookup yields CDR1 SGHKS and CDR2 YYEKEE (reference sequence). The CDR3 is 14 amino acids. The V and J ends lost 5 bases and 4 bases respectively, with 12 bases between them. In nucleotides, the CDR3 is TGTGCCAGCAGTTCCTGGGGTGGCACCGGGGAGCTGTTTTTT. Protein sequence: CASSSWGGTGELFF. The full variable domain, with the rest looked up from reference TRBV5-5 and TRBJ2-2, is DAGVTQSPTHLIKTRGQQVTLRCSPISGHKSVSWYQQVLGQGPQFIFQYYEKEERGRGNFPDRFSARQFPNYSSELNVNALLLGDSALYLCASSSWGGTGELFFGEGSRLTVL.

The chain joins TRBV15 to TRBJ2-1, with D possibly being TRBD1 (5 bases). This CDR3 has 16 residues. V shed 0 bases and J shed 2 bases, with 11 bases lying between them. Germline V gene lookup returns CDR1 LNHNV and CDR2 YYDKDF (reference sequence). The CDR3 DNA reads as TGTGCCACCAGCAGAGAGGTAGGGGTGACCTACAATGAGCAGTTCTTC. This codes for CATSREVGVTYNEQFF.

The chain is built from TRBV25-1 and TRBJ2-3, with D perhaps matching TRBD1 or TRBD2 (5 bases each). Germline-derived CDR1 and CDR2 are MGHDK and SYGVNS. The ends were cut back, 5 bases at V and 2 bases at J, with 11 bases in the middle. This CDR3 has 14 amino acids. CDR3 residues: CASSQGRDTDTQYF. The CDR3 DNA follows: TGTGCCAGCAGTCAGGGACGAGACACAGATACGCAGTATTTT.

Turning to this clone: The same CDR3 also results from other DNA sequences found in this sample. The chain carries TRBV19 and TRBJ1-5, with TRBD1 matching 8 bases. Germline CDR1 is LNHDA and CDR2 is SQIVND (reference sequence). After removal of 5 bases from V and 4 bases from J, the junction contained 1 base not matched to a gene. The CDR3 runs to 13 residues. The CDR3 sequence is CASSGDRNQPQHF. DNA for the CDR3: TGTGCCAGTAGTGGGGACAGGAATCAGCCCCAGCATTTT.

There are many counts of this clone. Additional DNA sequences in this sample encode the identical CDR3. The V and J genes are TRBV7-2 and TRBJ1-3, with 7 bases that match TRBD1. Germline CDR1 reads SGHTA; CDR2 reads FQGNSA. V trimming: 3 bases; J trimming: 4 bases; junction bases outside the gene matches: 0. CDR3 length: 13 amino acids. The CDR3, as DNA: TGTGCCAGCAGCTTGGGACAGGGAAACACCATATATTTT. It encodes CASSLGQGNTIYF.

Worth noting for this clone: It differs at one base from a far larger clone, so likely a read error. Other DNA sequences from this sample encode an identical CDR3 as well. CDR3 nucleotides: TGTGCCTGGGCTGAGTCCTACGAGCAGTACTTC. Translation: CAWAESYEQYF. This chain links TRBV30 with TRBJ2-7; D unresolved. The germline V and J ends were trimmed by 5 bases and 1 base, with 6 bases remaining between them. Germline V gives CDR1 GTSNPN, CDR2 SVGIG (reference sequence). This CDR3 is built from 11 residues.

This clone occurred once. The gene calls are TRBV19 and TRBJ1-2, with D unresolved. Germline CDR1 reads LNHDA; CDR2 reads SQIVND (reference sequence). The CDR3 length is 16 residues. V lost 4 bases to trimming and J lost 4 bases, with 19 bases between them. The CDR3 DNA is TGTGCCAGTAGTAAATCGGACCGAAACCAATTCTATGGCTACACCTTC. It yields the protein CASSKSDRNQFYGYTF.

The gene calls are TRBV9 and TRBJ2-7; 9 bases align to TRBD2. The J segment lost 3 bases and the V segment lost 4 bases, leaving 5 bases of the junction unmatched. The CDR3 loop spans 14 amino acids. CDR1 and CDR2 (germline): SGDLS, YYNGEE. The CDR3 region is CASSPPSGVYEQYF. The CDR3 DNA is TGTGCCAGCAGCCCTCCTAGCGGGGTCTACGAGCAGTACTTC.

The chain links TRBV18 to TRBJ2-7, with a possible D match to TRBD1 (6 bases). The CDR3 totals 12 residues. With 8 bases removed from V and 0 bases from J, the gap between germline ends came to 8 bases. Germline values: CDR1 KGHSH, CDR2 LQKENI. The CDR3 sequence: CASRTASYEQYF. For the CDR3, the DNA is TGTGCCAGCCGGACAGCCTCCTACGAGCAGTACTTC.

This clone was detected a few times. V and J are TRBV5-1 and TRBJ2-7, with TRBD1 matching over 7 bases. Germline assignment: CDR1 SGHRS and CDR2 YFSETQ. V gave up 3 bases and J gave up 1 base; unmatched junction bases: 4. The CDR3 runs 14 residues. As DNA, the CDR3 is TGCGCCAGCAGCTCCTTGGACAGGTCCTACGAGCAGTACTTC. The encoded protein is CASSSLDRSYEQYF.

The table lists this clone with a count of one. The chain is built from TRBV19 and TRBJ2-3, with D tentatively TRBD2 (6 bases). From germline, CDR1 is LNHDA and CDR2 SQIVND (reference sequence). The CDR3 consists of 14 residues. V dropped 5 bases and J dropped 1 base, with 10 bases sitting between them. The CDR3 here is CASSGGMGTDTQYF. In DNA form, the CDR3 reads TGTGCCAGTAGTGGCGGGATGGGCACAGATACGCAGTATTTT.

The rearrangement uses TRBV4-1 and TRBJ2-7, with 9 bases identical to TRBD2. CDR1 and CDR2 from the germline V gene are MGHRA and YSYEKL. This CDR3 is built from 16 residues. V shed 4 bases, J shed 2 bases, and the junction held 9 bases outside the gene matches. Written as DNA, the CDR3 is TGCGCCAGCAGCCTAGAGCCCAGCGGGGGGACCTACGAGCAGTACTTC. Protein sequence: CASSLEPSGGTYEQYF.

The chain uses TRBV1 and TRBJ2-7; the listed D gene, TRBD1, was not tested against the DNA. TRBV1 is a documented pseudogene. This CDR3 has 15 residues. As DNA, the CDR3 is TGCACCAGCAGCCAAGAAACCGGGACATCCTACGAGCAGTACTTC. Its protein product is CTSSQETGTSYEQYF.

Regarding this clone: Other DNA sequences within the sample encode an identical CDR3. This chain connects TRBV28 to TRBJ1-1; 10 bases agree with TRBD1. CDR1 is MDHEN, CDR2 SYDVKM, per germline. Losses at the gene ends were 6 bases for V and 1 base for J; bases not matched to a gene: 2. The CDR3 has 14 amino acids. CDR3 loop: CASRGTGENTEAFF. CDR3 bases: TGTGCCAGCAGGGGGACAGGGGAGAACACTGAAGCTTTCTTT.